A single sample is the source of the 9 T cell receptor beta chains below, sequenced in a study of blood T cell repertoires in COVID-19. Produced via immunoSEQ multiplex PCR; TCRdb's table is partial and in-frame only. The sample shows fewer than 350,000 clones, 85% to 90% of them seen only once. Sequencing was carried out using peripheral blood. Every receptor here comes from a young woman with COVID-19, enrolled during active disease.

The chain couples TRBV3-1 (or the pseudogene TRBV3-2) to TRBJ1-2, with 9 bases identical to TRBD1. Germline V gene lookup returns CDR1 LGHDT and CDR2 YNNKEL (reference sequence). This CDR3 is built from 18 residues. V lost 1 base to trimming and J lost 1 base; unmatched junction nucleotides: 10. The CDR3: CASSQGFSGTGFNYGYTF. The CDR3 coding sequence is TGTGCCAGCAGCCAAGGATTTAGCGGGACAGGGTTTAACTATGGCTACACCTTC.

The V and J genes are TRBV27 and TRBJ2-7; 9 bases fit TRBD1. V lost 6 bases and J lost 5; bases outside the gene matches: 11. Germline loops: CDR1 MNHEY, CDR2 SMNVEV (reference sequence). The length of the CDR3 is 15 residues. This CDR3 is CASSLLGTGFHEQYF. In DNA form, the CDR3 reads TGTGCCAGCAGCCTACTCGGGACAGGGTTCCACGAGCAGTACTTC.

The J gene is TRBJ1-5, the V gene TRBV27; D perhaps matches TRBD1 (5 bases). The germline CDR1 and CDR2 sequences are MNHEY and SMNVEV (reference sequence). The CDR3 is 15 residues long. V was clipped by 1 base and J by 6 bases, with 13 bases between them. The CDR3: CASSLWPAGGQPQHF. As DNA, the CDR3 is TGTGCCAGCAGTTTATGGCCGGCGGGGGGTCAGCCCCAGCATTTT.

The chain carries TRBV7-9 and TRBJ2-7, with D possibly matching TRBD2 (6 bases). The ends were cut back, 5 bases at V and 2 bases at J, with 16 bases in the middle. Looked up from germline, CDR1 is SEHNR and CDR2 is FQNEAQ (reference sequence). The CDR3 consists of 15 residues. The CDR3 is CASSLVSRGTYEQYF. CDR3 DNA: TGTGCCAGCAGCCTGGTCTCACGGGGGACCTACGAGCAGTACTTC.

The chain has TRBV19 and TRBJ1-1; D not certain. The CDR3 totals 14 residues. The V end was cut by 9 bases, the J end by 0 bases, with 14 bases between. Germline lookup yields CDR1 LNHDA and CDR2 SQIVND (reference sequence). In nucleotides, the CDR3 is TGTGCCAGCGAGTATGGGCAGATGAACACTGAAGCTTTCTTT. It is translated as CASEYGQMNTEAFF.

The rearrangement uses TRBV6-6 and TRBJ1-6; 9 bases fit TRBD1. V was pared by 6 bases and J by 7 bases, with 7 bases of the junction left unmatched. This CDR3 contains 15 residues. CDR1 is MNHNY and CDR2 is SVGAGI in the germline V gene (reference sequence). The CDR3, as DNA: TGTGCCAGCAGGGACAGGGGCGGGTGGAATTCACCCCTCCACTTT. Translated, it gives CASRDRGGWNSPLHF.

CDR3 nucleotide sequence: TGTGCCAGTAGCTTATCTGGGGGCAGGATGTCTGGGGCCAACGTCCTGACTTTC. As protein: CASSLSGGRMSGANVLTF. The V call is TRBV19, the J call TRBJ2-6, with TRBD1 as a possible D gene (6 bases). Trimming removed 6 bases at V and 1 base at J, with 19 bases between. Germline V gene data show CDR1 as LNHDA and CDR2 as SQIVND (reference sequence). This CDR3 region has 18 residues.

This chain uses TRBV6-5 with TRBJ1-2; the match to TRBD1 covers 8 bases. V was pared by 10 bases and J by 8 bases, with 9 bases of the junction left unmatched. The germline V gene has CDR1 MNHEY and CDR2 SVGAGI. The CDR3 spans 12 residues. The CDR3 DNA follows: TGTGCCACCGGACAGGGATTAGAGGGCTACACCTTC. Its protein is CATGQGLEGYTF.

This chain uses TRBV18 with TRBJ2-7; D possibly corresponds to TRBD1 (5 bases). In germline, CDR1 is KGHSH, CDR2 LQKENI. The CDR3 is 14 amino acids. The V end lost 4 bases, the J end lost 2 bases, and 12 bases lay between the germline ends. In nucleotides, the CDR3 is TGTGCCAGCTCACAGACAGTGTCTACCTACGAGCAGTACTTC. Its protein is CASSQTVSTYEQYF.